Listed here are 28 T cell receptor beta chains from one sample, sequenced in a study of identical twins. In TCRdb, the 5' RACE reads were re-called with MiXCR into one record per CDR3 protein. The sample lists 570,000 or so distinct CDR3 sequences; approximately 10% were seen once. These data also formed part of another study, on yellow fever vaccine responses in identical twins.

Sequenced sample: PBMCs. These TCRs come from a woman in her late teens or twenties in good health.

This clonotype was recorded a few times. The chain combines TRBV20-1 with TRBJ2-1; TRBD2 agrees at 8 bases. V was pared by 5 bases and J by 4 bases, with 10 bases of the junction left unmatched. This CDR3 has 15 amino acids. Germline loops: CDR1 DFQATT, CDR2 SNEGSKA (reference sequence). CDR3 coding DNA: TGCAGTGCTCTCATGCGGCTAGCGGGTTACAATGAGCAGTTCTTC. This gives the protein CSALMRLAGYNEQFF.

This clonotype was picked up a small number of times. The chain is built from TRBV7-8 and TRBJ2-5; D remains unclear. CDR1 SGHVS and CDR2 FQNEAQ come from the germline V gene. The V gene lost 5 bases and the J gene lost 2 bases, with 12 bases spanning the gap. The CDR3 spans 14 residues. Written as DNA, the CDR3 is TGTGCCAGCAGCCGAGTTACGGGTCAAGAGACCCAGTACTTC. Its protein product is CASSRVTGQETQYF.

The chain combines TRBV2 with TRBJ2-1; D is unresolved. CDR3 length: 13 amino acids. Germline CDR1 reads SNHLY; CDR2 reads FYNNEI. V was shortened by 0 bases and J by 2 bases, with 2 bases between the two germline ends. The CDR3 spells CASSEATYNEQFF. CDR3 coding DNA: TGTGCCAGCAGTGAAGCGACCTACAATGAGCAGTTCTTC.

V usage is TRBV6-5 and J usage is TRBJ2-3; TRBD2 aligns across 9 bases. V gave up 2 bases and J gave up 3 bases; unmatched junction bases: 6. Germline V CDR1 and CDR2: MNHEY, SVGAGI. This CDR3 is built from 16 residues. Here the CDR3 reads CASSYGAGGSTDTQYF. In DNA, the CDR3 is TGTGCCAGCAGTTACGGGGCGGGGGGGTCAACAGATACGCAGTATTTT.

This clonotype was observed many times. The chain recombines TRBV20-1 with TRBJ2-1, with 8 bases lining up with TRBD2. Germline V lookup: CDR1 DFQATT, CDR2 SNEGSKA (reference sequence). The CDR3 is made up of 16 amino acids. The J segment lost 8 bases and the V segment lost 1 base, leaving 13 bases of the junction unmatched. The CDR3 here is CSARVQRENWWDEQFF. The CDR3 coding sequence is TGCAGTGCTAGAGTCCAGCGGGAGAATTGGTGGGATGAGCAGTTCTTC.

The count of this clonotype is one. The rearrangement links TRBV19 to TRBJ2-1; a weak D match, TRBD2 (5 bases). Germline CDR1 LNHDA, CDR2 SQIVND (reference sequence). Trimming shortened V by 5 bases and J by 3 bases, and 11 bases separated the two germline ends. This CDR3 contains 14 residues. CDR3 region: CASSGESGYNEQFF. DNA for the CDR3: TGTGCCAGTAGTGGGGAGTCGGGCTACAATGAGCAGTTCTTC. The whole variable domain, filled in from reference TRBV19 and TRBJ2-1, reads DGGITQSPKYLFRKEGQNVTLSCEQNLNHDAMYWYRQDPGQGLRLIYYSQIVNDFQKGDIAEGYSVSREKKESFPLTVTSAQKNPTAFYLCASSGESGYNEQFFGPGTRLTVL.

The chain combines TRBV20-1 with TRBJ1-5; weak D call: TRBD1 (5 bases). V dropped 1 base and J dropped 2 bases, with 12 bases sitting between them. Germline V gene lookup returns CDR1 DFQATT and CDR2 SNEGSKA (reference sequence). The length of the CDR3 is 15 residues. CDR3: CSARARVGGNQPQHF. CDR3 bases: TGCAGTGCTAGAGCCAGGGTGGGGGGCAATCAGCCCCAGCATTTT.

The rearrangement joins TRBV5-5 to TRBJ1-1; no clear D. Germline V lookup: CDR1 SGHKS, CDR2 YYEKEE (reference sequence). The CDR3 is 14 amino acids. V lost 0 bases, J lost 5 bases, and 11 bases lay in between. The chain's CDR3 is CASSLDFGRTEAFF. CDR3 sequence (DNA): TGTGCCAGCAGCTTGGATTTTGGACGGACTGAAGCTTTCTTT.

This rearrangement joins TRBV13 to TRBJ1-2; tentatively, D is TRBD1 (5 bases). Trimming removed 4 bases from V and 5 bases from J, with 11 bases in between. CDR1 and CDR2 from the germline V gene are PRHDT and FYEKMQ (reference sequence). CDR3 size: 13 residues. The CDR3 nucleotides are TGTGCCAGCAGCTCACCGGGACGGTATGGCTACACCTTC. Translating it yields CASSSPGRYGYTF. The variable domain in full, with the rest retrieved from reference TRBV13 and TRBJ1-2, is AAGVIQSPRHLIKEKRETATLKCYPIPRHDTVYWYQQGPGQDPQFLISFYEKMQSDKGSIPDRFSAQQFSDYHSELNMSSLELGDSALYFCASSSPGRYGYTFGSGTRLTVV.

This clonotype was counted many times. The chain is built from TRBV27 and TRBJ2-7; D may be TRBD1 (6 bases). Germline V gene lookup returns CDR1 MNHEY and CDR2 SMNVEV (reference sequence). V gave up 6 bases and J gave up 6 bases, with 12 bases separating them. The CDR3 totals 12 residues. CDR3 protein: CASSLTGFEQYF. DNA of the CDR3: TGTGCCAGCAGCCTAACAGGGTTCGAGCAGTACTTC.

This clonotype showed up many times. The rearrangement joins TRBV4-2 to TRBJ2-1; 8 positions agree with TRBD1. CDR3 size: 17 residues. Unmatched junction bases numbered 8, after V lost 2 bases and J lost 2 bases. Germline CDR1 and CDR2: LGHNA and YNFKEQ. The CDR3 here is CASSQSPPDRAYNEQFF. CDR3 nucleotide sequence: TGTGCCAGCAGCCAATCCCCACCGGACAGGGCCTACAATGAGCAGTTCTTC.

The chain couples TRBV15 to TRBJ1-6, with D possibly TRBD1 on 6 matching bases. The CDR3 sequence is 15 residues long. The germline V and J ends were trimmed by 0 bases and 7 bases, with 10 bases remaining between them. Germline assignment: CDR1 LNHNV and CDR2 YYDKDF (reference sequence). CDR3 nucleotides: TGTGCCACCAGCAGAGAGGCTGGGGGCAATTCACCCCTCCACTTT. This sequence encodes CATSREAGGNSPLHF.

This clonotype was counted at least ten times. V and J are TRBV6-1 and TRBJ2-1; D is ambiguous. The CDR3 contains 14 residues. Trimming stripped 10 bases from V and 0 bases from J, with 13 bases between. Per the germline V gene, CDR1 is MNHNS and CDR2 is SASEGT. CDR3 bases: TGTGCCACCAGAAGCGCGAGCTCCTACAATGAGCAGTTCTTC. It is translated as CATRSASSYNEQFF.

The chain joins TRBV18 to TRBJ2-7; TRBD1 aligns across 7 bases. The J segment lost 4 bases and the V segment lost 2 bases, leaving 5 bases of the junction unmatched. The germline CDR1 and CDR2 sequences are KGHSH and LQKENI. CDR3 size: 14 residues. In nucleotides, the CDR3 is TGTGCCAGCTCACCAAACAGGGGTGATTACGAGCAGTACTTC. Translation: CASSPNRGDYEQYF.

J is TRBJ2-3 and V is TRBV5-1, with 10 bases aligning to TRBD2. Trimming took 6 bases from V and 5 from J; bases not matched to a gene: 12. The CDR3 runs to 16 residues. CDR1 and CDR2 from the germline V gene are SGHRS and YFSETQ. CDR3 amino acids: CASNSLLAGDIDTQYF. The CDR3 coding sequence is TGCGCCAGCAATTCCCTGCTAGCGGGAGATATAGATACGCAGTATTTT.

This clonotype was observed a handful of times. J is TRBJ2-6 and V is TRBV6-1; D call uncertain. Trimming took 8 bases from V and 2 from J, leaving 10 bases between them. Germline lookup yields CDR1 MNHNS and CDR2 SASEGT. This CDR3 is built from 14 residues. CDR3 loop: CASDLKAGANVLTF. For the CDR3, the DNA is TGTGCCAGCGACCTAAAAGCTGGGGCCAACGTCCTGACTTTC.

This clonotype was observed at least ten times. The rearrangement links TRBV7-2 to TRBJ1-4; D perhaps matches TRBD1 (5 bases). The V gene lost 6 bases and the J gene lost 10 bases, with 15 bases spanning the gap. This CDR3 has 13 amino acids. Germline assignment: CDR1 SGHTA and CDR2 FQGNSA. The CDR3 reads CASRAGGAGKLFF. DNA for the CDR3: TGTGCCAGCAGAGCCGGGGGAGCCGGAAAACTGTTTTTT.

This clonotype appeared many times. This chain links TRBV5-6 with TRBJ2-7; maybe TRBD1 (6 bases). CDR1 SGHDT and CDR2 YYEEEE come from the germline V gene. CDR3 size: 13 residues. V was trimmed by 4 bases and J by 12 bases, leaving 20 bases between them. The CDR3 here is CASSPFPSQGPYF. DNA for the CDR3: TGTGCCAGCAGCCCCTTTCCTTCACAGGGCCCGTACTTC.

The rearrangement links TRBV7-2 to TRBJ2-1, with D perhaps matching TRBD1 (6 bases). The CDR3 length is 16 residues. Germline assignment: CDR1 SGHTA and CDR2 FQGNSA. The ends were cut back, 1 base at V and 1 base at J, with 11 bases in the middle. The DNA for the CDR3 is TGTGCCAGCAGCTTAGATTTGGGGGCTTCCTACAATGAGCAGTTCTTC. Protein sequence: CASSLDLGASYNEQFF.

This clonotype showed up many times. This sequence joins TRBV14 and TRBJ2-1; TRBD1 aligns across 9 bases. CDR1 is SGHDN and CDR2 is FVKESK in the germline V gene. This CDR3 region has 13 residues. V lost 4 bases and J lost 10; bases outside the gene matches: 5. In DNA form, the CDR3 reads TGTGCCAGCAGCCCGGACAGGGGTATAGAGCAGTTCTTC. Residues: CASSPDRGIEQFF.

The genes are TRBV20-1 and TRBJ2-1, with 11 nucleotides matching TRBD2. The CDR3 extends over 15 amino acids. CDR1 is DFQATT, CDR2 SNEGSKA, per germline (reference sequence). V shed 6 bases, J shed 2 bases, and the junction held 6 bases outside the gene matches. The CDR3 loop is CSAQLAGATYNEQFF. In DNA, the CDR3 is TGCAGTGCCCAACTAGCGGGGGCGACCTACAATGAGCAGTTCTTC.

This clonotype has at least ten counts. The V and J genes are TRBV6-5 and TRBJ2-7; D remains unclear. V was clipped by 2 bases and J by 1 base, with 9 bases between them. Germline CDR1 and CDR2: MNHEY and SVGAGI. The CDR3 length is 14 residues. The CDR3 nucleotides are TGTGCCAGCAGTTACACCCGGGCGTCCTACGAGCAGTACTTC. This codes for CASSYTRASYEQYF.

The V call is TRBV3-1, the J call TRBJ2-1; 10 bases are a match to TRBD2. CDR3 size: 15 residues. The V gene's germline CDR1 is LGHDT and CDR2 YNNKEL (reference sequence). V lost 4 bases to trimming and J lost 7 bases; unmatched junction nucleotides: 7. The CDR3 DNA follows: TGTGCCAGCAGCCTATTAGCGGGAGGTGTAAATGAGCAGTTCTTC. It is translated as CASSLLAGGVNEQFF.

This clonotype was recorded a few times. The chain employs TRBV12-3 or TRBV12-4 and TRBJ1-4; D perhaps matches TRBD1 (6 bases). The length of the CDR3 is 13 residues. V was shortened by 3 bases and J by 6 bases, with 8 bases between the two germline ends. The CDR3 region has the DNA TGTGCCAGCAGTTTTCAGGGGTATGAAAAACTGTTTTTT. Translation gives CASSFQGYEKLFF.

This clonotype was observed at least ten times. CDR3: CASSWLANTGELFF. CDR3 DNA sequence: TGTGCCAGCAGTTGGCTAGCGAACACCGGGGAGCTGTTTTTT. The chain combines TRBV4-2 with TRBJ2-2; D gene unclear. Trimming took 6 bases from V and 0 from J, leaving 8 bases between them. The CDR3 contains 14 residues. The germline gives CDR1 LGHNA, CDR2 YNFKEQ.

This clonotype occurred a few times. The V gene is TRBV18, the J gene TRBJ2-3, with a possible D match to TRBD2 (5 bases). V dropped 5 bases and J dropped 5 bases, with 14 bases sitting between them. The CDR3 runs 14 residues. CDR1 is KGHSH, CDR2 LQKENI, per germline. The chain's CDR3 is CASSLHPGGDTQYF. In DNA, the CDR3 is TGTGCCAGCTCATTGCACCCTGGAGGAGATACGCAGTATTTT. Together with reference TRBV18 and TRBJ2-3, the CDR3 gives the full variable domain: NAGVMQNPRHLVRRRGQEARLRCSPMKGHSHVYWYRQLPEEGLKFMVYLQKENIIDESGMPKERFSAEFPKEGPSILRIQQVVRGDSAAYFCASSLHPGGDTQYFGPGTRLTVL.

This clonotype was counted ten times or more. J is TRBJ2-3 and V is TRBV27; TRBD2 aligns across 12 bases. CDR1 is MNHEY and CDR2 is SMNVEV in the germline V gene (reference sequence). The junction had 5 bases not matched to a gene; V was cut back by 5 bases and J by 2 bases. This CDR3 spans 16 amino acids. DNA of the CDR3: TGTGCCAGCAGTCGACTAGCGGGGGCATTCACAGATACGCAGTATTTT. Encoded protein: CASSRLAGAFTDTQYF.

This clonotype appeared many times. The chain carries TRBV11-2 and TRBJ2-2; D remains unclear. The CDR3 has 15 residues. The germline V and J ends were trimmed by 1 base and 8 bases, with 14 bases remaining between them. The germline CDR1 and CDR2 sequences are SGHAT and FQNNGV. This CDR3 reads CASSLVVALGGELFF. CDR3 DNA sequence: TGTGCCAGCAGCTTAGTAGTAGCCCTAGGAGGGGAGCTGTTTTTT.